This T cell receptor beta chain appears in the sequencing data of a study of monozygotic twins with cystic fibrosis. Some clones are missing from TCRdb's copy, which holds only in-frame ones; the method was immunoSEQ multiplex PCR. The sample contains some 14,000 clones, roughly nine tenths of which appear only once. Looked up from germline, CDR1 is SGHAT and CDR2 is FQNNGV. This CDR3 has 16 residues. The V end lost 4 bases, the J end lost 0 bases, and 15 bases lay between the germline ends. The TCR was taken from a boy aged 5 to 17 with cystic fibrosis. Sample: blood. The rearrangement links TRBV11-2 to TRBJ1-1; TRBD1 might be the D (6 bases). The CDR3 region has the DNA TGTGCCAGCAGCTACTTAGCGGGGGCCGTGAACACTGAAGCTTTCTTT. It yields the protein CASSYLAGAVNTEAFF.